The T cell receptor (beta chain) under discussion was sequenced for a study of blood T cell repertoires in COVID-19. Original handling: By means of reference gene primer amplification, nucleated cell counts were estimated. The protocol was immunoSEQ multiplex PCR, while the TCRdb copy is restricted to in-frame clones and leaves out a portion. V, J and clone size are taken as reported in that table, and D and trimming were inferred from the DNA itself. The repertoire holds approximately 150,000 clones, about 92% seen once, with around 1.6% in the top ten. The CDR3 length is 16 residues. Germline V lookup: CDR1 SEHNR, CDR2 FQNEAQ (reference sequence). V was clipped by 4 bases and J by 1 base, with 14 bases between them.

The rearrangement uses TRBV7-9 and TRBJ2-1; D may be TRBD1 (5 bases). Sample: peripheral blood. The origin of this receptor is a human donor in a cohort sampled during active COVID-19. CDR3 residues: CASSSRQSLSYNEQFF. CDR3 nucleotides: TGTGCCAGCAGCTCGCGACAGTCCTTATCCTACAATGAGCAGTTCTTC.